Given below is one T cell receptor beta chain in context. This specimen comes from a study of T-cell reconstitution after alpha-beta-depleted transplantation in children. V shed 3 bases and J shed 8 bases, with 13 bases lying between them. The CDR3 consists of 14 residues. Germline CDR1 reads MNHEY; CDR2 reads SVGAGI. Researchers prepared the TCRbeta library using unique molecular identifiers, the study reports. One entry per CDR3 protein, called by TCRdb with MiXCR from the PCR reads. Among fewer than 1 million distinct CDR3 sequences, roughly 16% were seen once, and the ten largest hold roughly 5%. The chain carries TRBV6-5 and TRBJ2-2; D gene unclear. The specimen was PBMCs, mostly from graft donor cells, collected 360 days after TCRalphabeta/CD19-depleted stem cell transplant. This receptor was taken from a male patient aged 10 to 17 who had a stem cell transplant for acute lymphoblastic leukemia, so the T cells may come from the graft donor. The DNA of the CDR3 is TGTGCCAGCAGTTATTTCCTGAGTTCGGGGGAGCTGTTTTTT. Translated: CASSYFLSSGELFF.